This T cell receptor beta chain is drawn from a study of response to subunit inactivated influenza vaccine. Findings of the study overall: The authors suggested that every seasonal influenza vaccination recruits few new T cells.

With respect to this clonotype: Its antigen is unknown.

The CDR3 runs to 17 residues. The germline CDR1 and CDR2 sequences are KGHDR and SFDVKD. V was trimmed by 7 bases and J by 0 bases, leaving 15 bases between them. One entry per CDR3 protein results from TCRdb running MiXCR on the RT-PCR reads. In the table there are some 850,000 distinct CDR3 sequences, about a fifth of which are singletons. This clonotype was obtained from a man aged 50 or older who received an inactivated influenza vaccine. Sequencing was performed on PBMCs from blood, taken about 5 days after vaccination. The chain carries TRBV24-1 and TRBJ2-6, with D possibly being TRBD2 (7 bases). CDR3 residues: CATRHGRGASGANVLTF. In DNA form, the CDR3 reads TGTGCCACCAGACACGGACGGGGGGCCTCTGGGGCCAACGTCCTGACTTTC.